This T cell receptor (beta chain) comes out of a study of blood T cell repertoires in COVID-19. Across the study: Material from acute and convalescent COVID-19 was sourced from the United States, Italy and Spain.

Study processing details: Counts of nucleated cells, estimated from reference gene primer amplification, were obtained. The method was immunoSEQ multiplex PCR; TCRdb's version includes in-frame clones alone and lacks a portion of them. V, J and clone size reflect that table, while D and trimming were determined from the DNA. The sample contains roughly 200,000 clones, roughly 82% of which appear only once. The CDR3 spans 14 residues. The germline CDR1 and CDR2 sequences are SEHNR and FQNEAQ (reference sequence). The V end lost 5 bases, the J end lost 2 bases, and 13 bases lay between the germline ends. Participants were placed into cohorts based on the clinical history they reported. This clone was observed a few times.

The chain uses TRBV7-9 and TRBJ2-7, with D possibly TRBD2 on 6 matching bases. The TCR comes from a man in his forties or fifties who had recovered from COVID-19. Material: PBMCs or T cells enriched from blood (not recorded which). In DNA, the CDR3 is TGTGCCAGCAGCCGAACTAGCCTGGCCTACGAGCAGTACTTC. Translating gives CASSRTSLAYEQYF.